This T cell receptor (beta chain) stems from a study of T cells in localized non-small cell lung cancer. Notes on the study in general: Blood T cell density predicted longer survival; adjacent-lung clonality, shorter. Adjacent lung exhibited a median of about 56 among the 100 most abundant tumor clones. Exceeding tumor, uninvolved adjacent lung had the highest T cell clonality.

Clones were read by immunoSEQ multiplex PCR, and TCRdb kept only the in-frame ones, dropping some. Here the sample spans 39,000 or so clones, around 83% being singletons. V shed 6 bases, J shed 7 bases, and the junction held 9 bases outside the gene matches. CDR3 length equals 13 residues. From germline, CDR1 is MNHNS and CDR2 SASEGT. A single count supports this clone. No antigen is known for it. The input for sequencing was PBMCs, taken before any cancer treatment. The chain employs TRBV6-1 and TRBJ2-7; TRBD1 matches 7 bases. The sequence was obtained from a man aged 35 to 69 with stage II lung adenocarcinoma. The DNA for the CDR3 is TGTGCCAGCAGATACAGGGGCCCCCGGGAGCAGTACTTC. The encoded protein is CASRYRGPREQYF.